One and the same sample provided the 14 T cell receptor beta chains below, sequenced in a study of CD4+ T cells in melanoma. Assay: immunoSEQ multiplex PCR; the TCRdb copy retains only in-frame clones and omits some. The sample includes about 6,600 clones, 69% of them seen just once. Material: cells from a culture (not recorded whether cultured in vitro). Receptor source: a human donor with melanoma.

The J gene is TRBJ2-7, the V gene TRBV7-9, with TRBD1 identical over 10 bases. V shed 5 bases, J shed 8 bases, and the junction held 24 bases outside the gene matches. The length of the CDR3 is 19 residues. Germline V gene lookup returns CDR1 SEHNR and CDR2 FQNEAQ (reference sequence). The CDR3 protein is CASSRTGGQERSRLVQQYF. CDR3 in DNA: TGTGCCAGCAGCCGGACAGGGGGACAAGAACGCTCCCGTCTTGTCCAGCAGTACTTC.

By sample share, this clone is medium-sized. CDR3 DNA sequence: TGTGCCTGGAGTGTACAAGGCTACGAGCAGTACTTC. Translated, it gives CAWSVQGYEQYF. The chain uses TRBV30 and TRBJ2-7; the D is unclear. In germline, CDR1 is GTSNPN, CDR2 SVGIG (reference sequence). The CDR3 sequence is 12 residues long. V lost 0 bases and J 3 bases, leaving 6 bases between the germline ends.

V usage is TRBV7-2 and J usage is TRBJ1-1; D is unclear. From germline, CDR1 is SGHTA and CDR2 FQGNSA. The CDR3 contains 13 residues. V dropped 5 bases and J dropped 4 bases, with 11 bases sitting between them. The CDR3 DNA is TGTGCCAGCAGCCGAGAAGGCGGCACTGAAGCTTTCTTT. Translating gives CASSREGGTEAFF.

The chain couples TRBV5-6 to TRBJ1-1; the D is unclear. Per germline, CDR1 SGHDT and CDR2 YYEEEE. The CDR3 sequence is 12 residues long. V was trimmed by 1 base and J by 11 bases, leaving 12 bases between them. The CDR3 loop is CASSLYAAGAFF. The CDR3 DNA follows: TGTGCCAGCAGCTTGTATGCCGCTGGGGCTTTCTTT.

DNA for the CDR3: TGTGCCAGCAGTTTTGTCTACAATGAGCAGTTCTTC. It yields the protein CASSFVYNEQFF. The chain carries TRBV12-3 or TRBV12-4 and TRBJ2-1; D gene unclear. V lost 3 bases, J lost 3 bases, and 3 bases lay in between. The CDR3 covers 12 residues.

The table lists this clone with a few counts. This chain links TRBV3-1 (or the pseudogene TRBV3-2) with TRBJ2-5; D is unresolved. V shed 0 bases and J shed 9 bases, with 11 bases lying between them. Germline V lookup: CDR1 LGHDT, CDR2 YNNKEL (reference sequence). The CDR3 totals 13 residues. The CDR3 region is CASSQEGAMPQYF. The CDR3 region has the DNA TGTGCCAGCAGCCAAGAAGGAGCTATGCCCCAGTACTTC.

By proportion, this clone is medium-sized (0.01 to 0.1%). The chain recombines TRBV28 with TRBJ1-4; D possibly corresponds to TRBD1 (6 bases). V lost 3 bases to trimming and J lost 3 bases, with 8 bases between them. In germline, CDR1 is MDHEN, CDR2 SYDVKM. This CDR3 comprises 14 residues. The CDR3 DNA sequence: TGTGCCAGCAGTTTGGACAGCTCTAATGAAAAACTGTTTTTT. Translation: CASSLDSSNEKLFF.

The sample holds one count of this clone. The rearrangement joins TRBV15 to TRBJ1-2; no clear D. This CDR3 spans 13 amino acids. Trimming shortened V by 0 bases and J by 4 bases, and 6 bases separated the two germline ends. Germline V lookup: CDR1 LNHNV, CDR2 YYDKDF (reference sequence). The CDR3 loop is CATSRERIYGYTF. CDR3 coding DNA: TGTGCCACCAGCAGAGAGAGGATCTATGGCTACACCTTC.

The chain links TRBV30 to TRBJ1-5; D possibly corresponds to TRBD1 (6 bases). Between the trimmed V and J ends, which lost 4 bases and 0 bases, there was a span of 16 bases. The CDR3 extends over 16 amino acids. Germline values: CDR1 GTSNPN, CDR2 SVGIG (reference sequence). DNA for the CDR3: TGTGCCTGGACCCATTCGGACAGAGCTAGCAATCAGCCCCAGCATTTT. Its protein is CAWTHSDRASNQPQHF.

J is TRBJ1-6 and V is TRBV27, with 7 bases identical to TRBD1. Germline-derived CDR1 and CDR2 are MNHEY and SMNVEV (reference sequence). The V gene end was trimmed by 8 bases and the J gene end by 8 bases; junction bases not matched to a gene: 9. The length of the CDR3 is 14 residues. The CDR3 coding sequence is TGTGCCAGCCAGAGACAGGGTTGGGATTCACCCCTCCACTTT. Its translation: CASQRQGWDSPLHF.

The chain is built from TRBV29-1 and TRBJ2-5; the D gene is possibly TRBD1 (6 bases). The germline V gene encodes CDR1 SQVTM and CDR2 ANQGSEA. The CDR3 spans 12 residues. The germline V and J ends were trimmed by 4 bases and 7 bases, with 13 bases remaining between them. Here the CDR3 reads CSVGQGPGTQYF. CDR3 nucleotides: TGCAGCGTTGGTCAGGGGCCCGGGACCCAGTACTTC. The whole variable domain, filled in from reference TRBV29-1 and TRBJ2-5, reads SAVISQKPSRDICQRGTSLTIQCQVDSQVTMMFWYRQQPGQSLTLIATANQGSEATYESGFVIDKFPISRPNLTFSTLTVSNMSPEDSSIYLCSVGQGPGTQYFGPGTRLLVL.

The CDR3 DNA follows: TGTGCCAGCAGCTTACCCCCCGGGCAGCCCCAGCATTTT. It is translated as CASSLPPGQPQHF. The chain combines TRBV7-2 with TRBJ1-5, with D uncertain. The CDR3 runs 13 residues. CDR1 and CDR2 from the germline V gene are SGHTA and FQGNSA. V lost 2 bases, J lost 7 bases, and 9 bases lay in between.

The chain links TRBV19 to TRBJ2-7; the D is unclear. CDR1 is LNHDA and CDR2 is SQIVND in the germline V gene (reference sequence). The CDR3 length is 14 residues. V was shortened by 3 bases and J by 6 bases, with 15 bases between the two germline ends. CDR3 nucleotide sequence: TGTGCCAGTAGTATCTCTTTGCACACGGCCGAGCAGTACTTC. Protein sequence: CASSISLHTAEQYF. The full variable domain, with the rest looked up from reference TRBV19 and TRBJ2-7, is DGGITQSPKYLFRKEGQNVTLSCEQNLNHDAMYWYRQDPGQGLRLIYYSQIVNDFQKGDIAEGYSVSREKKESFPLTVTSAQKNPTAFYLCASSISLHTAEQYFGPGTRLTVT.

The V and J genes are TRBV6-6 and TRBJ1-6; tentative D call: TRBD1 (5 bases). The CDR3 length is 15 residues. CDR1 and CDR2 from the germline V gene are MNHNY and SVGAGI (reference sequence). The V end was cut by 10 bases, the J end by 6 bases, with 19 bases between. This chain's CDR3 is CAIRGAAQGNSPLHF. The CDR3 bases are TGTGCCATCCGTGGGGCAGCGCAGGGTAATTCACCCCTCCACTTT.